This T cell receptor (beta chain) came from a study of cytomegalovirus exposure and HLA in healthy donors. It was with 60 Vbeta and 13 Jbeta primers that the PCR ran. Data came from immunoSEQ multiplex PCR; TCRdb stores just in-frame clones and leaves some out. Here the sample spans about 70,000 clones, roughly 74% being singletons. The CDR3 length is 13 residues. V shed 6 bases and J shed 3 bases, with 11 bases lying between them. Germline V CDR1 and CDR2: SGHNT, YYREEE (reference sequence). Healthy bone marrow donors made up the cohort. Sequencing input: PBMCs. The chain employs TRBV5-4 and TRBJ2-3, with D perhaps matching TRBD2 (6 bases). The TCR originated in a human donor in good health. This chain's CDR3 is CASTLGGTDTQYF. CDR3 nucleotide sequence: TGTGCCAGCACCCTAGGAGGGACAGATACGCAGTATTTT.